The T cell receptor (beta chain) under discussion was sequenced for a study of T cell responses to AZD1222 COVID-19 vaccine. Per germline, CDR1 SGHDN and CDR2 FVKESK. Trimming took off 5 bases at V and 0 bases at J, with 14 bases between the two ends. The CDR3 has 15 amino acids. TCRdb's table, derived via immunoSEQ multiplex PCR, lists solely in-frame clones and lacks some. The sample lists 95,000 to 150,000 clones, roughly 84% seen once, with about 27% in the top ten. The sequences come from peripheral blood, collected 28 days after the second AZD1222 dose. This clonotype originated in an adult who received the AZD1222 COVID-19 vaccine. The gene calls are TRBV14 and TRBJ2-7, with D possibly matching TRBD1 (5 bases). The CDR3 nucleotides are TGTGCCAGCAGCTCTTTGACAGCTAGCTCCTACGAGCAGTACTTC. Its protein product is CASSSLTASSYEQYF. Combining the CDR3 with reference TRBV14 and TRBJ2-7 gives the whole variable domain EAGVTQFPSHSVIEKGQTVTLRCDPISGHDNLYWYRRVMGKEIKFLLHFVKESKQDESGMPNNRFLAERTGGTYSTLKVQPAELEDSGVYFCASSSLTASSYEQYFGPGTRLTVT.